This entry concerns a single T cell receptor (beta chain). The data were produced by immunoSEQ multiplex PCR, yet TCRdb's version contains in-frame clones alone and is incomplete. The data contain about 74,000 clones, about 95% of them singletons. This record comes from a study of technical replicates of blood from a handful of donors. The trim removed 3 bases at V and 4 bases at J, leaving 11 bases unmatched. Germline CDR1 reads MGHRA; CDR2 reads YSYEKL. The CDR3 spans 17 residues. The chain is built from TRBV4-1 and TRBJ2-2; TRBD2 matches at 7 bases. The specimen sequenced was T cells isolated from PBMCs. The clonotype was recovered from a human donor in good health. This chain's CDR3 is CASSQFLGRAGTGELFF. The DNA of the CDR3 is TGCGCCAGCAGCCAGTTCTTGGGGAGGGCTGGCACCGGGGAGCTGTTTTTT.